The 25 T cell receptor beta chains below were found in one sample sequenced in a study of T cell responses to AZD1222 COVID-19 vaccine. The assay was immunoSEQ multiplex PCR, and TCRdb's table has in-frame clones only and misses some. The sample lists about 59,000 clones, approximately 89% seen once, with about 6.3% in the top ten. The sequencing used peripheral blood, collected 28 days after the second AZD1222 dose. Receptor source: an adult who received the AZD1222 COVID-19 vaccine.

This chain joins TRBV5-6 and TRBJ2-7; 7 nucleotides align to TRBD1. The CDR3 is 13 amino acids. After removal of 1 base from V and 3 bases from J, the junction contained 1 base not matched to a gene. CDR1 is SGHDT and CDR2 is YYEEEE in the germline V gene. CDR3 sequence (DNA): TGTGCCAGCAGCTTGAACAGGGGCTACGAGCAGTACTTC. This sequence encodes CASSLNRGYEQYF.

This clone appeared a single time. The CDR3 nucleotides read TGTGCCAGCAGTGGCAAGACAGGGATTTTGGCCGAGCAGTACTTC. It encodes CASSGKTGILAEQYF. The chain links TRBV25-1 to TRBJ2-7, with 7 bases fitting TRBD1. Per germline, CDR1 MGHDK and CDR2 SYGVNS. J gave up 6 bases and V 4 bases, and 12 bases lay outside the gene matches. This CDR3 is 15 amino acids long.

The rearrangement links TRBV10-1 to TRBJ2-2; 13 bases map to TRBD2. Per the germline V gene, CDR1 is WNHNN and CDR2 is SYGVQD (reference sequence). Losses at the gene ends were 4 bases for V and 4 bases for J; bases not matched to a gene: 3. The CDR3 consists of 16 residues. This CDR3 is CASSARTSGSTGELFF. CDR3 DNA: TGCGCCAGCAGTGCTAGGACTAGCGGGAGCACCGGGGAGCTGTTTTTT.

The genes are TRBV28 and TRBJ1-2, with a weak D call TRBD1 (5 bases). The CDR3 has 12 amino acids. Germline assignment: CDR1 MDHEN and CDR2 SYDVKM. With 1 base removed from V and 8 bases from J, the gap between germline ends came to 8 bases. The CDR3 reads CASSLSWTGYTF. The CDR3 bases are TGTGCCAGCAGTTTATCATGGACAGGCTACACCTTC.

The V call is TRBV21-1, the J call TRBJ1-5; the tabulated D call, TRBD1, remains unverified against the DNA. TRBV21-1 is marked as a pseudogene. This CDR3 is built from 17 residues. The DNA for the CDR3 is TGTGCCAGCAGCAAACTAGTAGACAGTTATAGCAATCAGCCCCAGCATTTT. This gives the protein CASSKLVDSYSNQPQHF.

The genes are TRBV2 and TRBJ2-7; D call uncertain. V lost 6 bases, J lost 3 bases, and 6 bases lay in between. CDR1 and CDR2 (germline): SNHLY, FYNNEI. This CDR3 has 11 residues. DNA for the CDR3: TGTGCCAGCAGGGAGAACTACGAGCAGTACTTC. Amino acids: CASRENYEQYF.

The chain recombines TRBV27 with TRBJ2-3; D is perhaps TRBD2 (5 bases). The V gene lost 6 bases and the J gene lost 1 base, with 14 bases spanning the gap. The CDR3 is made up of 15 amino acids. Per germline, CDR1 MNHEY and CDR2 SMNVEV (reference sequence). The CDR3 bases are TGTGCCAGCAGCACGGGGAGCCCCCGCACAGATACGCAGTATTTT. This gives the protein CASSTGSPRTDTQYF.

This chain uses TRBV6-6 with TRBJ2-7; weak D call: TRBD2 (6 bases). The V end lost 5 bases, the J end lost 2 bases, and 22 bases lay between the germline ends. Per germline, CDR1 MNHNY and CDR2 SVGAGI (reference sequence). This CDR3 region has 17 residues. The CDR3 nucleotides are TGTGCCAGCAGTCGAACCCTAGACCAGTCGGGGGCCTACGAGCAGTACTTC. Amino acids: CASSRTLDQSGAYEQYF.

The V gene is TRBV18, the J gene TRBJ1-2, with a tentative D call TRBD1 (6 bases). Per the germline V gene, CDR1 is KGHSH and CDR2 is LQKENI. The germline V and J ends were trimmed by 2 bases and 11 bases, with 12 bases remaining between them. CDR3 size: 12 residues. As DNA, the CDR3 is TGTGCCAGCTCACCAGAAACAGGGCAGTACACCTTC. Translating gives CASSPETGQYTF.

This sequence joins TRBV5-4 and TRBJ2-7; 10 bases align to TRBD1. J gave up 3 bases and V 3 bases, and 6 bases lay outside the gene matches. There are 15 residues in the CDR3. Germline V gene lookup returns CDR1 SGHNT and CDR2 YYREEE (reference sequence). The DNA for the CDR3 is TGTGCCAGCAGCTGGGACAGGGGTATTTTCTACGAGCAGTACTTC. Its protein product is CASSWDRGIFYEQYF.

This chain joins TRBV10-2 and TRBJ1-5; D gene unclear. Germline V gene sequence: CDR1 WSHSY, CDR2 SAAADI. Trimming cost V 0 bases and J 6 bases, with 9 bases left between them. CDR3 length: 14 amino acids. The CDR3 loop reads CASSESSGTQPQHF. The CDR3 region has the DNA TGCGCCAGCAGTGAGTCGTCAGGCACTCAGCCCCAGCATTTT.

This chain uses TRBV7-9 with TRBJ1-5; D not certain. Trimming cost V 1 base and J 0 bases, with 13 bases left between them. The germline CDR1 and CDR2 sequences are SEHNR and FQNEAQ (reference sequence). This CDR3 contains 17 residues. The CDR3 sequence: CASSLGSALPSNQPQHF. The DNA of the CDR3 is TGTGCCAGCAGCTTAGGATCGGCACTTCCTAGCAATCAGCCCCAGCATTTT.

V and J are TRBV21-1 and TRBJ2-6; the table's D call TRBD1 went unverified against the DNA. TRBV21-1 is labeled a pseudogene. CDR3 length equals 19 residues. CDR3: CASSKEENRHSSGANVLTF. The DNA of the CDR3 is TGTGCCAGCAGCAAAGAGGAAAACAGACACAGCTCTGGGGCCAACGTCCTGACTTTC.

The chain joins TRBV3-1 (or the pseudogene TRBV3-2) to TRBJ1-2, with TRBD1 identical over 7 bases. V lost 0 bases, J lost 4 bases, and 2 bases stayed unmatched. Germline V CDR1 and CDR2: LGHDT, YNNKEL (reference sequence). The CDR3 is 14 amino acids. The CDR3, as DNA: TGTGCCAGCAGCCAAGAGAGGGGGCTCTATGGCTACACCTTC. Translated: CASSQERGLYGYTF.

The chain has TRBV11-2 and TRBJ2-1, with 9 nucleotides matching TRBD2. Germline V CDR1 and CDR2: SGHAT, FQNNGV. This CDR3 has 15 amino acids. Germline trimming cut 2 bases from V and 3 bases from J; bases unmatched to any gene: 2. CDR3 sequence: CASSLRLADYNEQFF. For the CDR3, the DNA is TGTGCCAGCAGCTTACGACTAGCGGACTACAATGAGCAGTTCTTC.

This CDR3 is CASSSNRADSNQPQHF. The CDR3 coding sequence is TGTGCCAGCAGCTCCAACAGGGCCGATAGCAATCAGCCCCAGCATTTT. This rearrangement joins TRBV11-2 to TRBJ1-5, with D possibly matching TRBD1 (6 bases). The CDR3 runs 16 residues. Germline CDR1 and CDR2: SGHAT and FQNNGV. The V end lost 4 bases, the J end lost 0 bases, and 13 bases lay between the germline ends.

The V and J genes are TRBV21-1 and TRBJ2-7; no check of the table's D call, TRBD2, against the DNA was made. TRBV21-1 counts as a pseudogene. There are 14 residues in the CDR3. The DNA for the CDR3 is TGTGCCAGCAGACCCGCAGGAGGATCCTACGAGCAGTACTTC. Protein product: CASRPAGGSYEQYF.

The V gene is TRBV14, the J gene TRBJ2-7; unclear D gene. The V end was cut by 0 bases, the J end by 5 bases, with 11 bases between. Germline V gene lookup returns CDR1 SGHDN and CDR2 FVKESK. This CDR3 is built from 14 residues. CDR3 region: CASSQDPGPNEQYF. For the CDR3, the DNA is TGTGCCAGCAGCCAAGATCCGGGTCCCAACGAGCAGTACTTC.

The J gene is TRBJ2-1, the V gene TRBV28; the D gene could be TRBD1 or TRBD2 (6 bases each). The CDR3 has 15 residues. Germline loops: CDR1 MDHEN, CDR2 SYDVKM. Between the trimmed V and J ends, which lost 5 bases and 6 bases, there was a span of 17 bases. This chain's CDR3 is CASSRGGLVVNEQFF. DNA of the CDR3: TGTGCCAGCAGTCGTGGGGGGCTTGTCGTCAATGAGCAGTTCTTC.

V and J are TRBV25-1 and TRBJ1-2; 9 bases map to TRBD1. The V segment lost 1 base and the J segment 8 bases; nucleotides outside the gene matches: 8. Germline loops: CDR1 MGHDK, CDR2 SYGVNS. The CDR3 consists of 15 residues. The chain's CDR3 is CASSEWDREGAGYTF. CDR3 bases: TGTGCCAGCAGTGAATGGGACAGGGAAGGGGCAGGCTACACCTTC.

V usage is TRBV29-1 and J usage is TRBJ1-2; D is possibly TRBD1 (6 bases). This CDR3 contains 16 residues. V lost 6 bases, J lost 4 bases, and 24 bases lay in between. Germline V gene sequence: CDR1 SQVTM, CDR2 ANQGSEA. CDR3 DNA: TGCAGCGTAAAAATTTTGACAGGCCACCCGGGCTATGGCTACACCTTC. This translates into CSVKILTGHPGYGYTF.

The rearrangement uses TRBV9 and TRBJ1-2; 11 nucleotides match TRBD1. The ends lost 4 bases at V and 2 bases at J; junction bases unmatched: 4. CDR3 size: 15 residues. Germline loops: CDR1 SGDLS, CDR2 YYNGEE. Here the CDR3 DNA reads TGTGCCAGCAGCCCACGGACAGGGGGCAACTATGGCTACACCTTC. This gives the protein CASSPRTGGNYGYTF.

The chain recombines TRBV28 with TRBJ2-7; D call uncertain. The CDR3 runs 12 residues. The germline V and J ends were trimmed by 7 bases and 3 bases, with 10 bases remaining between them. Per the germline V gene, CDR1 is MDHEN and CDR2 is SYDVKM. The CDR3 here is CASNKELYEQYF. CDR3 in DNA: TGTGCCAGCAATAAGGAACTCTACGAGCAGTACTTC.

This chain links TRBV25-1 with TRBJ2-7; TRBD1 agrees at 11 bases. From germline, CDR1 is MGHDK and CDR2 SYGVNS. The V gene end was trimmed by 4 bases and the J gene end by 7 bases; junction bases not matched to a gene: 6. The CDR3 totals 14 residues. For the CDR3, the DNA is TGTGCCAGCAGTGGGACAGGGGGCGCGGGGGAGCAGTACTTC. This gives the protein CASSGTGGAGEQYF.

V gene TRBV6-5 combines with J gene TRBJ1-5, with 7 bases matching TRBD1. The CDR3 is 14 residues long. V lost 7 bases, J lost 6 bases, and 9 bases stayed unmatched. From germline, CDR1 is MNHEY and CDR2 SVGAGI. The CDR3, as DNA: TGTGCCAGCAATACAGGGGTCGATCGTCAGCCCCAGCATTTT. Translation gives CASNTGVDRQPQHF.